This TCR beta chain was identified in a study of blood T cell repertoires in COVID-19. Study-level information: From the United States, Italy and Spain came samples of acute and convalescent COVID-19.

As processed by the authors: Using reference gene primer amplification, nucleated cell counts were estimated. Assay used: immunoSEQ multiplex PCR; TCRdb lists only in-frame clones, some missing. The V and J calls and clone size are taken from that table; D and trimming were inferred from the DNA. Seen here are 200,000 or so clones, around four fifths observed once, and the top ten hold 14%. Sequencing used peripheral blood. The TCR was taken from a man aged 25-45 years with active or convalescent COVID-19.

The CDR3 is CASSLGQEDYGYTF. The CDR3 DNA reads TGCGCCAGCAGCTTGGGGCAGGAAGACTATGGCTACACCTTC. The V and J genes are TRBV5-1 and TRBJ1-2; D is ambiguous. The CDR3 contains 14 residues. V was cut by 0 bases and J by 3 bases, with 9 bases left in between. Germline CDR1 SGHRS, CDR2 YFSETQ.